This section outlines one T cell receptor (beta chain) sequence together with its context. Its antigen is currently unknown. This sample was included in a study of cytomegalovirus exposure and HLA in healthy donors. The PCR made use of 60 Vbeta and 13 Jbeta primers. Data came from immunoSEQ multiplex PCR; TCRdb stores just in-frame clones and leaves some out. In the table there are around 120,000 clones, 80% of which are singletons. Points from the study as a whole: In a later analysis, V- and J-gene trimming of beta chains associated with a DCLRE1C missense variant, replicated independently.

The sequenced sample consisted of PBMCs. The receptor's source is a female donor in good health and CMV-seropositive.

As DNA, the CDR3 is TGTGCCAGCAGCAAGGACAGGGGGAGGTTTGGCTATGGCTACACCTTC. It codes for CASSKDRGRFGYGYTF. The chain is built from TRBV5-6 and TRBJ1-2; 10 positions match TRBD1. The CDR3 extends over 16 amino acids. CDR1 and CDR2 (germline): SGHDT, YYEEEE. Trimming at V came to 4 bases and at J to 4 bases, leaving 10 bases not matched to a gene.